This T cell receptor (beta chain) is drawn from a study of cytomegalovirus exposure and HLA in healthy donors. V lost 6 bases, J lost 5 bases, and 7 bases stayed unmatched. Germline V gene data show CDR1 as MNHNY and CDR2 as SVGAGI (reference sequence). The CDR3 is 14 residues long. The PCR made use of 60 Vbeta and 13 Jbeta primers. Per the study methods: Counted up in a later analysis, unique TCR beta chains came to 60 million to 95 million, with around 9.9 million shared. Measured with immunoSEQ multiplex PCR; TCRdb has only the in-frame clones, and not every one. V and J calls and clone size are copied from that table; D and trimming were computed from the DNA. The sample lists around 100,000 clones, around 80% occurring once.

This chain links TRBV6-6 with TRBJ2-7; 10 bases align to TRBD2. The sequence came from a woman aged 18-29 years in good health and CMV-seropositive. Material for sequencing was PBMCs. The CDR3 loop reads CASRPTGTSDEQYF. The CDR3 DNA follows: TGTGCCAGCAGACCCACCGGGACTAGCGACGAGCAGTACTTC.